These T cell receptor beta chains were read from a single sample in a study of shared clonotypes between healthy human individuals. Profiled with immunoSEQ multiplex PCR; TCRdb holds only in-frame clones, not every one. Found here are about 1.4 million clones, 95% to 97% of them singletons; the top ten hold approximately 1.1%. Sequenced: naive CD4+ T cells sorted from blood. The receptors originated from a man aged 25 to 45 in good health. Each CDR3 is given with its conserved first and last residue. The D gene is left open where the match is weak. For some rows the clone size is stated as once, few or many, or as a class when expanded; others skip it.

NA,NA,TRBV7-3,TRBJ1-1,CASSLTFGGHTEAFF,TGTGCCAGCAGCTTAACTTTCGGGGGCCACACTGAAGCTTTCTTT
once,NA,TRBV30,TRBJ1-1,CAWSQGTPGTEAFF,TGTGCCTGGAGTCAAGGGACCCCGGGGACTGAAGCTTTCTTT
NA,TRBD2,TRBV5-5,TRBJ2-1,CASSLFGGVSYNEQFF,TGTGCCAGCAGCTTGTTTGGGGGGGTTTCCTACAATGAGCAGTTCTTC
NA,NA,TRBV28,TRBJ2-7,CASSSVSEQYF,TGTGCCAGCAGTTCAGTTTCGGAGCAGTACTTC
NA,TRBD1,TRBV7-9,TRBJ1-3,CASSLWDRKGNTIYF,TGTGCCAGCAGCCTATGGGACAGGAAAGGAAACACCATATATTTT
NA,NA,TRBV25-1,TRBJ2-7,CASSEGYEQYF,TGTGCCAGCAGTGAGGGATACGAGCAGTACTTC
NA,TRBD1,TRBV18,TRBJ1-5,CASSSDRADSNQPQHF,TGTGCCAGCTCATCGGACAGGGCCGATAGCAATCAGCCCCAGCATTTT
NA,NA,TRBV19,TRBJ2-7,CATGRAGQSEEQYF,TGTGCCACTGGTAGGGCAGGGCAAAGTGAGGAGCAGTACTTC
NA,TRBD1,TRBV7-8,TRBJ2-7,CASSVYRGEPYEQYF,TGTGCCAGCAGCGTATACAGGGGGGAGCCCTACGAGCAGTACTTC
NA,NA,TRBV30,TRBJ1-4,CAWRSLLPGEKLFF,TGTGCCTGGAGGTCCCTCCTCCCCGGAGAAAAACTGTTTTTT
NA,NA,TRBV30,TRBJ1-1,CAWSRDQKGEAFF,TGTGCCTGGTCTCGAGACCAAAAAGGTGAAGCTTTCTTT
NA,NA,TRBV10-1,TRBJ2-5,CASSRAPQETQYF,TGCGCCAGCTCCCGGGCCCCACAAGAGACCCAGTACTTC
once,NA,TRBV19,TRBJ1-5,CASSSGSGNQPQHF,TGTGCCAGTAGTAGTGGGAGTGGAAATCAGCCCCAGCATTTT
once,NA,TRBV7-9,TRBJ1-5,CASSPGGGGQPQHF,TGTGCCAGCAGCCCTGGGGGGGGAGGTCAGCCCCAGCATTTT
NA,TRBD1,TRBV14,TRBJ1-1,CASRRTGNTEAFF,TGTGCCAGCAGACGGACAGGGAACACTGAAGCTTTCTTT
NA,TRBD1,TRBV7-7,TRBJ2-7,CASSPRQGGYEQYF,TGTGCTAGCAGCCCCCGACAGGGGGGCTACGAGCAGTACTTC
NA,NA,TRBV5-1,TRBJ2-3,CASSFLADTQYF,TGCGCCAGCAGCTTCCTAGCAGATACGCAGTATTTT
NA,NA,TRBV6-1,TRBJ1-5,CASSKAASNQPQHF,TGTGCCAGCAGCAAGGCGGCTAGCAATCAGCCCCAGCATTTT
NA,NA,TRBV5-8,TRBJ1-1,CASSGGLNTEAFF,TGTGCCAGCTCCGGGGGGCTGAACACTGAAGCTTTCTTT
once,NA,TRBV7-9,TRBJ2-1,CASSLVGFPNLDEQFF,TGTGCCAGCAGCTTAGTGGGGTTCCCCAACTTGGATGAGCAGTTCTTC
once,NA,TRBV7-8,TRBJ1-1,CASSRGTDAKAFF,TGTGCCAGCAGCCGAGGTACAGACGCAAAAGCTTTCTTT
NA,TRBD2,TRBV19,TRBJ2-2,CVQREATNTGELFF,TGTGTGCAACGGGAGGCAACGAACACCGGGGAGCTGTTTTTT
NA,NA,TRBV18,TRBJ2-6,CASSPPRVLVTSGANVLTF,TGTGCCAGCTCACCACCGCGGGTCCTAGTGACTTCTGGGGCCAACGTCCTGACTTTC
NA,TRBD2,TRBV28,TRBJ2-7,CASSPTGTTSYEQYF,TGTGCCAGCAGTCCCACCGGGACTACCTCCTACGAGCAGTACTTC
NA,TRBD1,TRBV2,TRBJ2-2,CASHNRGGQGGNTGELFF,TGTGCCAGCCATAACAGGGGAGGACAGGGCGGAAACACCGGGGAGCTGTTTTTT
NA,NA,TRBV29-1,TRBJ2-4,CSVSPGVNIQYF,TGCAGCGTTAGTCCAGGGGTAAACATTCAGTACTTC
NA,NA,TRBV13,TRBJ2-1,CASSQDVKGNEQFF,TGTGCCAGCAGCCAAGACGTGAAGGGAAATGAGCAGTTCTTC
NA,NA,TRBV15,TRBJ2-2,CATSETAPRLQGGELFF,TGTGCCACCAGCGAGACGGCCCCGCGCTTACAGGGCGGGGAGCTGTTTTTT
NA,NA,TRBV14,TRBJ2-3,CASSQAMTDTQYF,TGTGCCAGCAGCCAAGCGATGACAGATACGCAGTATTTT
NA,TRBD1,TRBV28,TRBJ2-7,CASSRDRVLGQYF,TGTGCCAGCAGCCGGGACAGGGTTTTAGGGCAGTACTTC
NA,TRBD1,TRBV28,TRBJ1-2,CASSLLGPGQGAFGYTF,TGTGCCAGCAGTTTACTAGGTCCGGGACAGGGGGCGTTTGGCTACACCTTC
NA,NA,TRBV7-8,TRBJ1-5,CASSTRTHDSSNQPQHF,TGTGCCAGCAGCACCCGCACCCATGACAGTAGCAATCAGCCCCAGCATTTT
NA,TRBD2,TRBV7-2,TRBJ2-1,CASTSRTGTINEQFF,TGTGCCAGCACCTCCCGGACCGGGACTATCAATGAGCAGTTCTTC
once,NA,TRBV4-1,TRBJ1-1,CASSQVRSVSGTFF,TGCGCCAGCAGCCAAGTAAGATCCGTAAGTGGGACTTTCTTT
NA,NA,TRBV7-2,TRBJ2-3,CASSLSGADTQYF,TGTGCCAGCAGCTTAAGCGGCGCAGATACGCAGTATTTT
NA,NA,TRBV10-3,TRBJ1-1,CAIGGGGPDTEAFF,TGTGCCATCGGAGGAGGGGGGCCGGACACTGAAGCTTTCTTT
once,NA,TRBV14,TRBJ2-1,CASSQEIVREIEQFF,TGTGCCAGCAGCCAAGAAATCGTCAGGGAAATCGAGCAGTTCTTC
NA,TRBD2,TRBV7-2,TRBJ2-2,CASSLDFPSGNSGELFF,TGTGCCAGCAGCTTAGATTTCCCTAGCGGGAACAGCGGGGAGCTGTTTTTT
NA,NA,TRBV5-4,TRBJ1-1,CASNLRADTEAFF,TGTGCCAGCAACCTCAGGGCTGACACTGAAGCTTTCTTT